These T cell receptor beta chains were read from a single sample in a study of control samples from healthy donors and cancer patients. Generated by immunoSEQ multiplex PCR, the TCRdb table keeps only in-frame clones and is missing some. The top ten hold under 20% of the sample, which has 70,000 or so clones, 89% seen once. Sequences were obtained from PBMCs. These receptors were obtained from a man aged 55 to 70 with lung cancer. Each CDR3 is given with its conserved first and last residue. Fields, in order: V gene, clone size, J gene, D gene, CDR3 DNA, CDR3 protein. D genes are given only for firm matches. Part of the rows lack a size; the others show once, few, many or a class for expanded clones.

V gene: TRBV13
clone size: -
J gene: TRBJ1-1
D gene: -
CDR3 DNA: TGTGCCAGCAGCTCTATCCCGGGGGGCTCGGGTGAAGCTTTCTTT
CDR3 protein: CASSSIPGGSGEAFF

V gene: TRBV19
clone size: -
J gene: TRBJ1-5
D gene: TRBD1
CDR3 DNA: TGTGCCACCAGGGACAGGGGGGATCAACAGCCCCAGCATTTT
CDR3 protein: CATRDRGDQQPQHF

V gene: TRBV7-2
clone size: -
J gene: TRBJ2-1
D gene: TRBD1
CDR3 DNA: TGTGCCAGCAGCGCCCAGGGGGCCCCCTACAATGAGCAGTTCTTC
CDR3 protein: CASSAQGAPYNEQFF

V gene: TRBV6-1
clone size: -
J gene: TRBJ1-2
D gene: -
CDR3 DNA: TGTGCCAGCAGTGAGAGCGGCCCCTATGGCTACACCTTC
CDR3 protein: CASSESGPYGYTF

V gene: TRBV5-4
clone size: once
J gene: TRBJ1-1
D gene: -
CDR3 DNA: TGTGCCAGCAGCTTGGAAGGCGCAGGGGCTGAAGCTTTCTTT
CDR3 protein: CASSLEGAGAEAFF

V gene: TRBV18
clone size: -
J gene: TRBJ1-2
D gene: -
CDR3 DNA: TGTGCCAGCTCACCAGAGGAGGACTATGGCTACACCTTC
CDR3 protein: CASSPEEDYGYTF

V gene: TRBV10-1
clone size: -
J gene: TRBJ1-5
D gene: TRBD1
CDR3 DNA: TGCGCCAGCAGTAAGGGGCAGGGGGCGGGAAGCAATCAGCCCCAGCATTTT
CDR3 protein: CASSKGQGAGSNQPQHF

V gene: TRBV18
clone size: -
J gene: TRBJ1-5
D gene: -
CDR3 DNA: TGTGCCAGCTCACCACCGGGGTCCGGCAATCAGCCCCAGCATTTT
CDR3 protein: CASSPPGSGNQPQHF

V gene: TRBV5-5
clone size: few
J gene: TRBJ1-5
D gene: -
CDR3 DNA: TGTGCCAGCAGCCTGACGGTAGGGGGTCAGCCCCAGCATTTT
CDR3 protein: CASSLTVGGQPQHF

V gene: TRBV6-5
clone size: -
J gene: TRBJ1-4
D gene: -
CDR3 DNA: TGTGCCAGCAGTTACCAGGGCGTAGTTAATGAAAAACTGTTTTTT
CDR3 protein: CASSYQGVVNEKLFF

V gene: TRBV7-9
clone size: -
J gene: TRBJ1-1
D gene: -
CDR3 DNA: TGTGCCAGCAGCCCCGACAGAGGGCTCACTGAAGCTTTCTTT
CDR3 protein: CASSPDRGLTEAFF

V gene: TRBV24-1
clone size: -
J gene: TRBJ2-5
D gene: -
CDR3 DNA: TGTGCCACCTCGAGAGGGACATTCCAGAGCCAAGAGACCCAGTACTTC
CDR3 protein: CATSRGTFQSQETQYF

V gene: TRBV5-1
clone size: -
J gene: TRBJ2-7
D gene: -
CDR3 DNA: TGCGCCAGCAGGCTGACGGCCTCCTACGAGCAGTACTTC
CDR3 protein: CASRLTASYEQYF

V gene: TRBV9
clone size: -
J gene: TRBJ1-2
D gene: TRBD1
CDR3 DNA: TGTGCCAGCAGCGCCGGGACAGGGGGTAACTATGGCTACACCTTC
CDR3 protein: CASSAGTGGNYGYTF

V gene: TRBV9
clone size: -
J gene: TRBJ2-5
D gene: TRBD2
CDR3 DNA: TGTGCCAGCAGCGCCCTGACTAGCCGGGAGACCCAGTACTTC
CDR3 protein: CASSALTSRETQYF

V gene: TRBV7-2
clone size: -
J gene: TRBJ1-2
D gene: TRBD1
CDR3 DNA: TGTGCCAGCAGCGTCGTCTGGGACAGGGGTGGCTACACCTTC
CDR3 protein: CASSVVWDRGGYTF

V gene: TRBV6-6
clone size: -
J gene: TRBJ1-1
D gene: TRBD1
CDR3 DNA: TGTGCCAGCAGTTACTCGGGAACAGGGGGGAACACTGAAGCTTTCTTT
CDR3 protein: CASSYSGTGGNTEAFF

V gene: TRBV5-4
clone size: -
J gene: TRBJ2-3
D gene: -
CDR3 DNA: TGTGCCAGCAACCAACAGGGTTTTGCAGATACGCAGTATTTT
CDR3 protein: CASNQQGFADTQYF

V gene: TRBV6-5
clone size: -
J gene: TRBJ2-2
D gene: -
CDR3 DNA: TGTGCCAGCAGGCCTACATCGATCACCGGGGAGCTGTTTTTT
CDR3 protein: CASRPTSITGELFF

V gene: TRBV15
clone size: once
J gene: TRBJ1-5
D gene: -
CDR3 DNA: TGTGCCACCAGCAGAGCAGGTGATAGCAATCAGCCCCAGCATTTT
CDR3 protein: CATSRAGDSNQPQHF

V gene: TRBV5-4
clone size: -
J gene: TRBJ2-3
D gene: -
CDR3 DNA: TGTGCCAGCAGCTTGGGCAGGGATGTGAGCACAGATACGCAGTATTTT
CDR3 protein: CASSLGRDVSTDTQYF

V gene: TRBV28
clone size: -
J gene: TRBJ1-6
D gene: -
CDR3 DNA: TGTGCCAGCTTTCGCGAAGGTCATTCACCCCTCCACTTT
CDR3 protein: CASFREGHSPLHF

V gene: TRBV9
clone size: few
J gene: TRBJ1-2
D gene: TRBD1
CDR3 DNA: TGTGCCAGCAGCGTAGAGGAGGGGGCGATGCCCGCCTCCGGCTACACCTTC
CDR3 protein: CASSVEEGAMPASGYTF

V gene: TRBV2
clone size: once
J gene: TRBJ1-2
D gene: -
CDR3 DNA: TGTGCCAGCAGTGATCACAGATTGGGCTATGGCTACACCTTC
CDR3 protein: CASSDHRLGYGYTF

V gene: TRBV5-6
clone size: -
J gene: TRBJ1-1
D gene: -
CDR3 DNA: TGTGCCAGCAGCTTCTCTCCGCGGACAGTCAACACTGAAGCTTTCTTT
CDR3 protein: CASSFSPRTVNTEAFF

V gene: TRBV13
clone size: -
J gene: TRBJ2-3
D gene: -
CDR3 DNA: TGTGCCAGCAGCTTGGGGGCACGGAGGACAGATACGCAGTATTTT
CDR3 protein: CASSLGARRTDTQYF

V gene: TRBV11-3
clone size: -
J gene: TRBJ2-4
D gene: -
CDR3 DNA: TGTGCCAGCAGCTTAGCCGTGGGGACGAAGTACTTC
CDR3 protein: CASSLAVGTKYF

V gene: TRBV25-1
clone size: -
J gene: TRBJ2-3
D gene: -
CDR3 DNA: TGTGCCAGCAGTGAAACGACGGGCACAGATACGCAGTATTTT
CDR3 protein: CASSETTGTDTQYF

V gene: TRBV25-1
clone size: -
J gene: TRBJ2-5
D gene: -
CDR3 DNA: TGTGCCAGCAGGGGAGAGACCCAGTACTTC
CDR3 protein: CASRGETQYF

V gene: TRBV5-4
clone size: -
J gene: TRBJ2-1
D gene: -
CDR3 DNA: TGTGCCAGCAGCTTATCCCCCGACCTTAGCTACAATGAGCAGTTCTTC
CDR3 protein: CASSLSPDLSYNEQFF